The 30 T cell receptor beta chains below were found in one sample sequenced in a study of regulatory T cells in long-lasting Graves disease. In building TCR beta libraries, iRepertoire HTBI primers were used together with Arm-PCR of CDR3 regions. TCRdb re-analysed the multiplex PCR reads in MiXCR, keeping a single row per CDR3 protein. The sample holds 400,000 to 450,000 distinct CDR3 sequences, about 16% seen once. Documented time point: newly diagnosed GD, antithyroid drugs for less than 3 months. With RNA extracted from PBMCs as input, the TCR library was made. The same specimen was also included in a second study, on T cells in Graves' hyperthyroidism and ophthalmopathy.

Sequencing was performed on peripheral blood mononuclear cells (PBMCs), taken at new diagnosis, from a patient treated with antithyroid drugs. The receptors were sampled from a woman in her 30s with Graves disease.

With regard to this clonotype: The final CDR3 position lacks the conserved phenylalanine or tryptophan, pointing to a likely read error. This chain links TRBV4-1 with TRBJ2-1; D possibly corresponds to TRBD2 (5 bases). V lost 0 bases and J 0 bases, leaving 6 bases between the germline ends. The CDR3 is 15 residues long. CDR1 and CDR2 (germline): MGHRA, YSYEKL. CDR3 DNA: TGCGCCAGCAGCCAAGATGGGAGCTCCTACAATGAGCAGTTCTCC. It yields the protein CASSQDGSSYNEQFS.

This clonotype was observed many times. The chain employs TRBV12-3 or TRBV12-4 and TRBJ2-3, with 7 bases aligning to TRBD2. This CDR3 comprises 15 residues. Trimming took 3 bases from V and 0 from J; bases not matched to a gene: 3. In nucleotides, the CDR3 is TGTGCCAGCAGTTTGGAGCGGGGTAGCACAGATACGCAGTATTTT. This encodes CASSLERGSTDTQYF.

This clonotype was counted many times. The rearrangement links TRBV7-9 to TRBJ2-5; 9 bases are a match to TRBD2. V lost 5 bases, J lost 5 bases, and 9 bases stayed unmatched. Germline V gene lookup returns CDR1 SEHNR and CDR2 FQNEAQ (reference sequence). The CDR3 extends over 15 amino acids. The CDR3 nucleotides are TGTGCCAGCAGCCCAGGGACTAGCCCCAGGGAGACCCAGTACTTC. This translates into CASSPGTSPRETQYF.

This clonotype was counted between two and nine times. The chain carries TRBV6-2 or TRBV6-3 and TRBJ1-1; D ambiguous. Trimming left V 6 bases short and J 1 base short, with 15 bases between. Germline V gene sequence: CDR1 MNHEY, CDR2 SVGEGT. The CDR3 is made up of 15 amino acids. CDR3 amino acids: CASRKYRISNTEAFF. Written as DNA, the CDR3 is TGTGCCAGCAGGAAATATAGGATCTCGAACACTGAAGCTTTCTTT.

The chain couples TRBV7-2 to TRBJ1-2; 10 bases line up with TRBD1. CDR3 length equals 16 residues. Trimming took 1 base from V and 3 from J; bases not matched to a gene: 5. Germline V CDR1 and CDR2: SGHTA, FQGNSA. Here the CDR3 reads CASSLEGGQGYYGYTF. The CDR3 DNA sequence: TGTGCCAGCAGCTTAGAGGGGGGACAGGGGTACTATGGCTACACCTTC.

This clonotype was picked up many times. The chain has TRBV6-2 or TRBV6-3 and TRBJ2-3, with D possibly TRBD2 on 5 matching bases. Deletions cut 5 bases from V and 4 bases from J, with 25 bases between. Per the germline V gene, CDR1 is MNHEY and CDR2 is SVGEGT. The CDR3 totals 18 residues. CDR3: CASSEAGPRGASADTQYF. CDR3 bases: TGTGCCAGCAGTGAAGCAGGTCCCCGGGGAGCTTCGGCAGATACGCAGTATTTT.

The CDR3 region has the DNA TGCAGCGTTAAACACGTGGATACGCAGTATTTT. Amino acid sequence: CSVKHVDTQYF. J is TRBJ2-3 and V is TRBV29-1, with D unclear. Germline V gene sequence: CDR1 SQVTM, CDR2 ANQGSEA. The CDR3 sequence is 11 residues long. V was cut by 5 bases and J by 6 bases, with 9 bases left in between.

On this clonotype itself: A much larger clone differs from this one at a single base, so this may be a read error. This chain connects TRBV12-3 or TRBV12-4 to TRBJ2-2, with 7 bases that match TRBD1. V lost 5 bases and J lost 7; bases outside the gene matches: 4. CDR3 length: 13 residues. CDR3 amino acids: CASSHRGSGELFF. The CDR3 DNA sequence: TGTGCCAGCAGTCACAGGGGTAGCGGGGAGCTGTTTTTT.

The chain joins TRBV28 to TRBJ2-1, with TRBD2 identical over 9 bases. CDR1 is MDHEN and CDR2 is SYDVKM in the germline V gene. The CDR3 sequence is 16 residues long. The junction had 13 bases not matched to a gene; V was cut back by 5 bases and J by 8 bases. The chain's CDR3 is CASSRLPREGPHEQFF. The CDR3 DNA sequence: TGTGCCAGCAGTCGCCTCCCGCGGGAGGGCCCCCATGAGCAGTTCTTC. The full variable domain, its missing parts supplied by reference TRBV28 and TRBJ2-1, is DVKVTQSSRYLVKRTGEKVFLECVQDMDHENMFWYRQDPGLGLRLIYFSYDVKMKEKGDIPEGYSVSREKKERFSLILESASTNQTSMYLCASSRLPREGPHEQFFGPGTRLTVL.

This clonotype was seen more than once but under ten times. The V and J genes are TRBV29-1 and TRBJ2-3, with D perhaps TRBD1 (5 bases). The germline CDR1 and CDR2 sequences are SQVTM and ANQGSEA. The CDR3 has 13 amino acids. With 1 base removed from V and 6 bases from J, the gap between germline ends came to 11 bases. CDR3 in DNA: TGCAGCGTTGAAGCTCCCAGGGTGGATACGCAGTATTTT. It is translated as CSVEAPRVDTQYF.

This chain uses TRBV20-1 with TRBJ1-2; D perhaps matches TRBD1 (5 bases). Deletions cut 0 bases from V and 4 bases from J, with 15 bases between. The CDR3 covers 15 residues. Germline V CDR1 and CDR2: DFQATT, SNEGSKA (reference sequence). The CDR3 sequence: CSARDGGGTSYGYTF. The CDR3 bases are TGCAGTGCTAGAGATGGTGGGGGAACAAGCTATGGCTACACCTTC.

This clonotype has ten or more counts. The rearrangement joins TRBV5-1 to TRBJ2-3; TRBD2 is a possible D gene (5 bases). Between the trimmed V and J ends, which lost 3 bases and 2 bases, there was a span of 16 bases. This CDR3 is built from 16 residues. CDR1 SGHRS and CDR2 YFSETQ come from the germline V gene. The CDR3 DNA sequence: TGCGCCAGCAGCTGGTTTAAGCGGCCCCCCACAGATACGCAGTATTTT. This gives the protein CASSWFKRPPTDTQYF. Supplemented by reference TRBV5-1 and TRBJ2-3, the full variable domain reads KAGVTQTPRYLIKTRGQQVTLSCSPISGHRSVSWYQQTPGQGLQFLFEYFSETQRNKGNFPGRFSGRQFSNSRSEMNVSTLELGDSALYLCASSWFKRPPTDTQYFGPGTRLTVL.

A few counts support this clonotype. This CDR3 is CASSQDGGGNTEAFF. CDR3 bases: TGTGCCAGCAGCCAAGATGGGGGGGGGAACACTGAAGCTTTCTTT. The chain has TRBV3-1 and TRBJ1-1; TRBD1 is a possible D gene (5 bases). V shed 0 bases and J shed 1 base, with 9 bases lying between them. This CDR3 spans 15 amino acids. Germline-derived CDR1 and CDR2 are LGHDT and YNNKEL (reference sequence).

This clonotype has a handful of counts. The V and J genes are TRBV6-1 and TRBJ2-2; D perhaps matches TRBD1 (5 bases). The CDR3 runs 13 residues. CDR1 MNHNS and CDR2 SASEGT come from the germline V gene. Trimming stripped 4 bases from V and 9 bases from J, with 12 bases between. This CDR3 reads CASSVTGTRELFF. CDR3 DNA: TGTGCCAGCAGTGTCACAGGAACTAGGGAGCTGTTTTTT.

This clonotype was counted ten times or more. The chain is built from TRBV7-6 and TRBJ2-2, with D perhaps matching TRBD2 (6 bases). V was shortened by 11 bases and J by 1 base, with 14 bases between the two germline ends. The CDR3 consists of 14 residues. The germline V gene encodes CDR1 SGHVS and CDR2 FNYEAQ. CDR3 bases: TGTGCCGGAGGGTCGGGTGGGAACACCGGGGAGCTGTTTTTT. This translates into CAGGSGGNTGELFF.

To note about this clonotype: A single base separates this from a much larger clone, so it may be a read error. The chain couples TRBV7-8 to TRBJ2-5; TRBD2 aligns across 13 bases. The V gene's germline CDR1 is SGHVS and CDR2 FQNEAQ. V gave up 5 bases and J gave up 5 bases; unmatched junction bases: 11. This CDR3 is 17 amino acids long. CDR3: CASSTILAGGPGETQYF. CDR3 bases: TGTGCCAGCAGCACTATACTAGCGGGAGGGCCCGGTGAGACCCAGTACTTC.

This rearrangement joins TRBV3-1 to TRBJ2-1; perhaps D is TRBD1 or TRBD2 (5 bases each). CDR1 is LGHDT, CDR2 YNNKEL, per germline (reference sequence). With 0 bases removed from V and 5 bases from J, the gap between germline ends came to 14 bases. The CDR3 contains 16 residues. The CDR3 DNA follows: TGTGCCAGCAGCCAAGAAGGAGGACGGGGCCACAATGAGCAGTTCTTC. The encoded protein is CASSQEGGRGHNEQFF.

This clonotype was observed a few times. Since a much larger clone is just one base distant, this may be a read error. This likely comes from a read error, as the CDR3 has no conserved phenylalanine or tryptophan at its end. The chain combines TRBV7-9 with TRBJ2-1, with D possibly TRBD2 on 5 matching bases. V was clipped by 10 bases and J by 10 bases, with 20 bases between them. The CDR3 is 13 residues long. Germline values: CDR1 SEHNR, CDR2 FQNEAQ (reference sequence). CDR3 residues: CATLAGPSGEQFS. The CDR3 coding sequence is TGTGCCACCCTCGCGGGCCCAAGCGGCGAGCAGTTCTCC.

The genes are TRBV5-5 and TRBJ2-6; D is possibly TRBD1 (5 bases). The CDR3 has 15 residues. The V end was cut by 4 bases, the J end by 0 bases, with 8 bases between. Looked up from germline, CDR1 is SGHKS and CDR2 is YYEKEE (reference sequence). CDR3 protein: CASSHQGSGANVLTF. In DNA, the CDR3 is TGTGCCAGCAGCCATCAGGGCTCTGGGGCCAACGTCCTGACTTTC.

This clonotype has at least ten counts. V usage is TRBV4-1 and J usage is TRBJ2-1, with 11 bases lining up with TRBD1. J lost 9 bases, V lost 5 bases, and 12 bases had no gene match. This CDR3 is built from 16 residues. Germline V CDR1 and CDR2: MGHRA, YSYEKL. In nucleotides, the CDR3 is TGCGCCAGCAGCTTAACGGACAGGGGGCCCTCTCGTGAGCAGTTCTTC. Its translation: CASSLTDRGPSREQFF.

The chain couples TRBV14 to TRBJ2-3; 11 bases line up with TRBD2. The V gene end was trimmed by 1 base and the J gene end by 4 bases; junction bases not matched to a gene: 7. Per germline, CDR1 SGHDN and CDR2 FVKESK. This CDR3 has 17 amino acids. The CDR3 DNA reads TGTGCCAGCAGCCAAGGTAGCGGGAGGGCCACGGCAGATACGCAGTATTTT. It specifies CASSQGSGRATADTQYF.

This clonotype was counted a few times. The chain recombines TRBV4-1 with TRBJ2-7; the D call may be TRBD1 or TRBD2 (5 bases each). The V gene lost 0 bases and the J gene lost 1 base, with 16 bases spanning the gap. The CDR3 sequence is 17 residues long. In germline, CDR1 is MGHRA, CDR2 YSYEKL. The CDR3 sequence is CASSQDRGGLISYEQYF. The CDR3 DNA follows: TGCGCCAGCAGCCAAGATCGGGGCGGACTGATATCCTACGAGCAGTACTTC.

This clonotype has ten or more counts. This chain links TRBV11-2 with TRBJ1-1; D remains ambiguous. Germline assignment: CDR1 SGHAT and CDR2 FQNNGV. V shed 6 bases and J shed 6 bases, with 14 bases lying between them. The CDR3 sequence is 13 residues long. CDR3 bases: TGTGCCAGCAGTCTTCCGGGTGCGCCTGAAGCTTTCTTT. Protein product: CASSLPGAPEAFF.

The V call is TRBV3-1, the J call TRBJ2-2; maybe TRBD2 (6 bases). The V and J ends lost 4 bases and 4 bases respectively, with 13 bases between them. The germline CDR1 and CDR2 sequences are LGHDT and YNNKEL (reference sequence). The CDR3 is 15 residues long. This CDR3 reads CASSRRGFGTGELFF. The CDR3 DNA reads TGTGCCAGCAGCCGGCGGGGATTTGGCACCGGGGAGCTGTTTTTT.

This clonotype has only a few counts. The junction differs from germline at one of its ends, possibly a read error. The chain couples TRBV15 to TRBJ1-2; tentatively, D is TRBD1 (6 bases). This CDR3 contains 15 residues. CDR1 LNHNV and CDR2 YYDKDF come from the germline V gene (reference sequence). The CDR3 spells CATSREGGASYGHTF. CDR3 nucleotide sequence: TGTGCCACCAGCAGAGAAGGGGGGGCGTCTTATGGCCACACCTTC.

The CDR3 DNA reads TGTGCCAGTAGTGCTCGGGGGGGCAATGAGCAGTTCTTC. As protein: CASSARGGNEQFF. The rearrangement uses TRBV19 and TRBJ2-1; 8 bases align to TRBD2. V lost 5 bases, J lost 6 bases, and 3 bases stayed unmatched. The CDR3 has 13 residues. CDR1 is LNHDA, CDR2 SQIVND, per germline (reference sequence).

This clonotype was detected a few times. The chain employs TRBV12-3 or TRBV12-4 and TRBJ2-1; 7 bases match TRBD2. V lost 5 bases to trimming and J lost 2 bases; unmatched junction nucleotides: 9. The CDR3 covers 16 residues. CDR3 loop: CASSAGRGSPYNEQFF. The CDR3 coding sequence is TGTGCCAGCAGTGCCGGACGCGGGAGCCCCTACAATGAGCAGTTCTTC.

The CDR3 sequence is CSAISRSVYEQYF. The CDR3 DNA follows: TGCAGTGCTATAAGTAGGTCGGTCTACGAGCAGTACTTC. The chain has TRBV20-1 and TRBJ2-7; no definite D call. V lost 4 bases to trimming and J lost 3 bases, with 13 bases between them. This CDR3 has 13 amino acids. The germline CDR1 and CDR2 sequences are DFQATT and SNEGSKA (reference sequence).

The chain combines TRBV29-1 with TRBJ2-1, with 9 bases lining up with TRBD1. The germline gives CDR1 SQVTM, CDR2 ANQGSEA. Germline trimming cut 7 bases from V and 3 bases from J; bases unmatched to any gene: 4. CDR3 length: 13 residues. The CDR3 DNA is TGCAGCGGTACAGGGGGCGTCTACAATGAGCAGTTCTTC. Protein sequence: CSGTGGVYNEQFF.

This clonotype occurred many times. The chain links TRBV3-1 to TRBJ1-6; D call uncertain. The germline V and J ends were trimmed by 0 bases and 7 bases, with 4 bases remaining between them. This CDR3 comprises 13 residues. Germline V lookup: CDR1 LGHDT, CDR2 YNNKEL (reference sequence). In DNA, the CDR3 is TGTGCCAGCAGCCAAGATCTCAATTCACCCCTCCACTTT. Its translation is CASSQDLNSPLHF.